This T cell receptor beta chain was profiled in a study of PD-L1 blockade in urothelial cancer. V was cut by 7 bases and J by 2 bases, with 32 bases left in between. CDR3 size: 20 residues. Looked up from germline, CDR1 is SGHDN and CDR2 is FVKESK. PCRs each included synthetic TCR analog templates spiked in. The data were produced by immunoSEQ multiplex PCR, yet TCRdb's version contains in-frame clones alone and is incomplete. The table includes 35,000 to 55,000 clones, approximately 82% detected once. In this sample, this clone turned up once. This material consisted of PBMCs, taken around atezolizumab (anti-PD-L1) treatment. The chain uses TRBV14 and TRBJ2-5; possibly TRBD2 for D (6 bases). This TCR was recovered from a man aged 70 or older with urothelial cancer. CDR3 coding DNA: TGTGCCAGCATTATCGATTGGAGGGGCCGTTGTCAGATCGAACAAGAGACCCAGTACTTC. As protein: CASIIDWRGRCQIEQETQYF.